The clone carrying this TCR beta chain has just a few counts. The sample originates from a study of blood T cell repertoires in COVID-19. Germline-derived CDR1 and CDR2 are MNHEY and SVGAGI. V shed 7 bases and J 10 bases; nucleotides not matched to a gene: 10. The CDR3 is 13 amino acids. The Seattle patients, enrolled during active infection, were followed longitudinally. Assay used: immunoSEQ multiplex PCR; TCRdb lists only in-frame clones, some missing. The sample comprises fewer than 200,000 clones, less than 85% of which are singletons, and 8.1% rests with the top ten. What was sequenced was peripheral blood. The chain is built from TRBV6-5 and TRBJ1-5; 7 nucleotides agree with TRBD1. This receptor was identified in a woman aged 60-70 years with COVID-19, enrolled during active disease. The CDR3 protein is CASKGADGTPQHF. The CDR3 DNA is TGTGCCAGCAAGGGGGCAGATGGAACTCCCCAGCATTTT.